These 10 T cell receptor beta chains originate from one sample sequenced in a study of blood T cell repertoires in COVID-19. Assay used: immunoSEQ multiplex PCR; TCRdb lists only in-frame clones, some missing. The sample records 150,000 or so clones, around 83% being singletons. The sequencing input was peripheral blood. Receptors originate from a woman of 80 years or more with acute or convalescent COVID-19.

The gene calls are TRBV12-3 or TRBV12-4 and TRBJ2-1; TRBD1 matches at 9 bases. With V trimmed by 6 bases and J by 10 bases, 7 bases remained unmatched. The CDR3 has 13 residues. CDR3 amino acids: CASRLGQGIEQFF. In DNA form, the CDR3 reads TGTGCCAGCAGGCTGGGACAGGGCATCGAGCAGTTCTTC.

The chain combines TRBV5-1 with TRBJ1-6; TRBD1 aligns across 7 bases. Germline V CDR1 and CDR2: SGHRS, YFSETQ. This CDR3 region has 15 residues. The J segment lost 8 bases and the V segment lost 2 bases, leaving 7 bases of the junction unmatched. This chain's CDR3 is CASSLRRQGDSPLHF. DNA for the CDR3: TGCGCCAGCAGCTTACGACGACAGGGAGATTCACCCCTCCACTTT. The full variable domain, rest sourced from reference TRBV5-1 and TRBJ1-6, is KAGVTQTPRYLIKTRGQQVTLSCSPISGHRSVSWYQQTPGQGLQFLFEYFSETQRNKGNFPGRFSGRQFSNSRSEMNVSTLELGDSALYLCASSLRRQGDSPLHFGNGTRLTVT.

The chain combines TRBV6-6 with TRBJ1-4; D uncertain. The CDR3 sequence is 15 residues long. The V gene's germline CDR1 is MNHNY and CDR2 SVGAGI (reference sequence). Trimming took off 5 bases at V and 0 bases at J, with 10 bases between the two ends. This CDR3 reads CASSDYGATNEKLFF. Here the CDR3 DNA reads TGTGCCAGCAGTGACTACGGGGCAACTAATGAAAAACTGTTTTTT.

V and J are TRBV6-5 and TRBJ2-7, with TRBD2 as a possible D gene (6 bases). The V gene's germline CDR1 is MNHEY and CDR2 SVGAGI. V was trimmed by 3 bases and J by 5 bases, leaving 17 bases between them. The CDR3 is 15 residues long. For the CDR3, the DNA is TGTGCCAGCAGTTATCCTTCGGGACTCGTCCACGAGCAGTACTTC. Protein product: CASSYPSGLVHEQYF.

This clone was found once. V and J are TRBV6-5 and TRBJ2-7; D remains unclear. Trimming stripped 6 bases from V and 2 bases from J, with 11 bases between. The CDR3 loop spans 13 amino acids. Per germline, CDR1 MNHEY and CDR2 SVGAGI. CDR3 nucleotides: TGTGCCAGCAGCCTAGAGAAACCCTACGAGCAGTACTTC. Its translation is CASSLEKPYEQYF.

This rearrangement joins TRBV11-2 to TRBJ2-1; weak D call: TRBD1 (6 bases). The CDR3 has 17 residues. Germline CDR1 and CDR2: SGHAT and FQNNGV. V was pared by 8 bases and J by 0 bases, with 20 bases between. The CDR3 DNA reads TGTGCCAGCCTACAGGGCTACCTTAAGAGCTCCTACAATGAGCAGTTCTTC. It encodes CASLQGYLKSSYNEQFF. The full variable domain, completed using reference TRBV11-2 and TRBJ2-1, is EAGVAQSPRYKIIEKRQSVAFWCNPISGHATLYWYQQILGQGPKLLIQFQNNGVVDDSQLPKDRFSAERLKGVDSTLKIQPAKLEDSAVYLCASLQGYLKSSYNEQFFGPGTRLTVL.

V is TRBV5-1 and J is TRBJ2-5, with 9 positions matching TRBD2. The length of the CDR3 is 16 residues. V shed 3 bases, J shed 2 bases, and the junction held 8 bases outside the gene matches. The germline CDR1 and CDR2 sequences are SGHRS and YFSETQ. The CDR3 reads CASSSVPSGVQETQYF. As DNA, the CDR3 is TGCGCCAGCAGCTCCGTTCCTAGCGGGGTACAAGAGACCCAGTACTTC.

The CDR3 DNA follows: TGTGCCAGCAGTCGGCAGGCCAGCACAGATACGCAGTATTTT. It specifies CASSRQASTDTQYF. The chain is built from TRBV3-1 (or the pseudogene TRBV3-2) and TRBJ2-3, with D hard to call. This CDR3 has 14 amino acids. Trimming stripped 6 bases from V and 0 bases from J, with 10 bases between. Per the germline V gene, CDR1 is LGHDT and CDR2 is YNNKEL (reference sequence).

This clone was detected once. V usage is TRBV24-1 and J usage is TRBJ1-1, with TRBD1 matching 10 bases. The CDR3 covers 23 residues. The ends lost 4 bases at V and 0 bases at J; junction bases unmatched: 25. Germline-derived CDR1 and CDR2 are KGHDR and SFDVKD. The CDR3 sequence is CATSDPRDRGSNPVGAMNTEAFF. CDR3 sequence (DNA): TGTGCCACCAGTGACCCCCGGGACAGGGGATCCAACCCTGTGGGCGCAATGAACACTGAAGCTTTCTTT.

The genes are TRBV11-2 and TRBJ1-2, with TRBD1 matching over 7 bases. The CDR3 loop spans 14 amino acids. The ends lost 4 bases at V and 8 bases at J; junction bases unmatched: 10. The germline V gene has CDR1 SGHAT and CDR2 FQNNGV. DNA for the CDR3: TGTGCCAGCAGCTCGGCTACAACAGGGGCCGGCTACACCTTC. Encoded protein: CASSSATTGAGYTF.